This TCR beta chain was profiled in a study of T cells in Graves' hyperthyroidism and ophthalmopathy. General study points: Blood also contained most expanded thyroid clonotypes above 0.001. Researchers report that a 13 V-J model separated ophthalmopathy from stable hyperthyroidism. The model foresaw ophthalmopathy a median roughly 6.5 months prior to onset.

Deletions cut 2 bases from V and 1 base from J, with 18 bases between. CDR1 and CDR2 (germline): SGHRS, YFSETQ. The CDR3 spans 17 residues. Researchers amplified the TCR beta CDR3 regions from RNA transcripts. First-round RT-PCR with HTBI primers amplified the TCR CDR3 region. Via MiXCR, TCRdb re-called the multiplex PCR reads, giving one row per CDR3 protein. The sample records 550,000 to 700,000 distinct CDR3 sequences, around 42% being singletons. This clonotype was counted many times. Antigen specificity is unknown. Diagnosis relied on clinical symptoms, serum thyroxine and TRAb, thyroid ultrasound and orbital computed tomography.

This clonotype was obtained from an adult woman with Graves' disease, either hyperthyroidism or ophthalmopathy (not recorded which). V and J are TRBV5-1 and TRBJ1-1, with D maybe TRBD1 (6 bases). The sample comprised peripheral blood or thyroid tissue (not recorded which). This CDR3 is CASSFGGAGKSNTEAFF. Written as DNA, the CDR3 is TGCGCCAGCAGCTTCGGGGGGGCCGGAAAATCGAACACTGAAGCTTTCTTT. The full variable domain, in which reference TRBV5-1 and TRBJ1-1 provide the parts outside the CDR3, is KAGVTQTPRYLIKTRGQQVTLSCSPISGHRSVSWYQQTPGQGLQFLFEYFSETQRNKGNFPGRFSGRQFSNSRSEMNVSTLELGDSALYLCASSFGGAGKSNTEAFFGQGTRLTVV.